These 19 T cell receptor beta chains share one sample of origin, sequenced in a study of shared clonotypes between healthy human individuals. This table comes from immunoSEQ multiplex PCR, and its TCRdb copy is limited to in-frame clones, with some not included. This sample has millions of clones, with approximately 94% found just once. CD45RO negativity and positive selection for CCR7 defined naive CD8 cells, a population that excluded terminally differentiated effector memory CD45RA+ cells. Specimen: naive CD8+ T cells sorted from blood. These receptors were collected from a young man in good health.

The CDR3 DNA sequence: TGCGCCAGCAGCCAAGCGGTGCTAGGGGCCAACGTCCTGACTTTC. Its protein is CASSQAVLGANVLTF. J is TRBJ2-6 and V is TRBV4-3; D is undetermined. The CDR3 is made up of 15 amino acids. The germline V gene has CDR1 LGHNA and CDR2 YSLEER. The V and J ends lost 1 base and 4 bases respectively, with 8 bases between them.

Written as DNA, the CDR3 is TGTGCCTGGAGTAGCGGAGGGCCCCTCCACTTT. Encoded protein: CAWSSGGPLHF. The V and J genes are TRBV30 and TRBJ1-6, with D hard to call. The V end lost 2 bases, the J end lost 13 bases, and 9 bases lay between the germline ends. Per the germline V gene, CDR1 is GTSNPN and CDR2 is SVGIG (reference sequence). The CDR3 runs 11 residues.

The rearrangement joins TRBV2 to TRBJ2-5; no clear D gene. From germline, CDR1 is SNHLY and CDR2 FYNNEI. This CDR3 region has 12 residues. Trimming cost V 8 bases and J 0 bases, with 7 bases left between them. CDR3: CASYPHQETQYF. The CDR3 nucleotides are TGTGCCAGCTACCCCCACCAAGAGACCCAGTACTTC.

This clone appeared once. At one of its ends the junction is not consistent with the germline gene, which may arise from a read error. The chain links TRBV4-2 to TRBJ1-5, with TRBD1 matching over 7 bases. Per the germline V gene, CDR1 is LGHNA and CDR2 is YNFKEQ. This CDR3 is 15 amino acids long. CDR3 residues: CASSQEVGGNQPQHF. The CDR3, as DNA: TGTGCCAGCAGCCAAGAAGTAGGGGGCAACCAGCCCCAGCATTTT.

The gene calls are TRBV11-2 and TRBJ2-3; TRBD2 aligns across 10 bases. With 6 bases clipped from V and 4 bases from J, the junction kept 19 bases outside the gene matches. The length of the CDR3 is 19 residues. The V gene's germline CDR1 is SGHAT and CDR2 FQNNGV. CDR3 in DNA: TGTGCCAGCAGTTCCTTTCCGCTAGCGGGAGAACCGGCCCCAGATACGCAGTATTTT. As protein: CASSSFPLAGEPAPDTQYF.

J is TRBJ2-7 and V is TRBV5-1; no definite D call. The CDR3 length is 11 residues. Germline-derived CDR1 and CDR2 are SGHRS and YFSETQ. V was pared by 6 bases and J by 2 bases, with 6 bases between. CDR3 residues: CASKQTYEQYF. The CDR3 nucleotides are TGCGCCAGCAAACAGACCTACGAGCAGTACTTC.

The V call is TRBV14, the J call TRBJ1-2; 9 positions agree with TRBD1. The CDR3 is made up of 15 amino acids. The germline gives CDR1 SGHDN, CDR2 FVKESK. Trimming cost V 4 bases and J 5 bases; bases outside gene matches: 8. The DNA of the CDR3 is TGTGCCAGCAGCCCGGGAACAGGGGGCTTATATGGCTACACCTTC. Its translation: CASSPGTGGLYGYTF.

Remarks on this clone: Other DNA sequences in the same sample also yield this CDR3. V and J are TRBV7-9 and TRBJ2-3; D remains unclear. V was clipped by 4 bases and J by 0 bases, with 5 bases between them. Per the germline V gene, CDR1 is SEHNR and CDR2 is FQNEAQ (reference sequence). CDR3 length: 13 amino acids. The CDR3 sequence: CASSSTSTDTQYF. In nucleotides, the CDR3 is TGTGCCAGCAGCTCCACTAGCACAGATACGCAGTATTTT.

This clone was recorded once. The chain joins TRBV7-2 to TRBJ2-7, with 9 bases that match TRBD2. This CDR3 spans 19 amino acids. Germline V CDR1 and CDR2: SGHTA, FQGNSA. Trimming at V came to 3 bases and at J to 3 bases, leaving 18 bases not matched to a gene. The CDR3 DNA is TGTGCCAGCAGCTTTCCACGAGGGGGAGAGACTAGCGGACGCTACGAGCAGTACTTC. As protein: CASSFPRGGETSGRYEQYF.

The V call is TRBV11-1, the J call TRBJ2-2; D unresolved. The CDR3 is made up of 13 amino acids. In germline, CDR1 is SGHAT, CDR2 FQDESV (reference sequence). The ends were cut back, 7 bases at V and 0 bases at J, with 6 bases in the middle. The CDR3 reads CASTPTNTGELFF. The CDR3 region has the DNA TGTGCCAGCACCCCGACGAACACCGGGGAGCTGTTTTTT.

The chain uses TRBV6-5 and TRBJ1-1; D uncertain. This CDR3 region has 15 residues. V was pared by 2 bases and J by 1 base, with 11 bases between. Germline V lookup: CDR1 MNHEY, CDR2 SVGAGI. CDR3 amino acids: CASSYRSWGNTEAFF. As DNA, the CDR3 is TGTGCCAGCAGTTACCGGAGTTGGGGGAACACTGAAGCTTTCTTT.

This clone was detected only once. It is likely a read error, because the conserved phenylalanine at the end of the CDR3 is missing. The DNA is left out, because the CDR3 cannot be placed on it with certainty; the CDR3 is given as TCRdb lists it. This chain links TRBV28 with TRBJ1-2. Germline assignment: CDR1 MDHEN and CDR2 SYDVKM. The CDR3 sequence runs 12 residues, both termini included. CDR3 amino acids: CASSFLYGPLLV.

The chain recombines TRBV7-9 with TRBJ2-7, with TRBD1 matching over 9 bases. The CDR3 is 15 residues long. Germline assignment: CDR1 SEHNR and CDR2 FQNEAQ (reference sequence). With V trimmed by 1 base and J by 5 bases, 6 bases remained unmatched. CDR3 region: CASSLVLQGAHEQYF. CDR3 sequence (DNA): TGTGCCAGCAGCTTAGTATTACAGGGGGCCCACGAGCAGTACTTC.

V gene TRBV5-6 combines with J gene TRBJ2-2, with unresolved D. The CDR3 has 13 residues. V was pared by 2 bases and J by 7 bases, with 9 bases between. Germline loops: CDR1 SGHDT, CDR2 YYEEEE. CDR3 residues: CASSFGRNGELFF. CDR3 DNA sequence: TGTGCCAGCAGCTTCGGTCGCAACGGGGAGCTGTTTTTT.

Of note for this clone: One end of the junction varies from germline; a read error may be responsible. The chain employs TRBV7-7 and TRBJ2-3, with 13 bases lining up with TRBD2. In germline, CDR1 is SSHAT, CDR2 FNYEAQ (reference sequence). The CDR3 is 15 residues long. CDR3 amino acids: CASSRTSGRSDTQYF. CDR3 DNA sequence: TGTGCTAGCAGCCGGACTAGCGGGAGATCAGATACGCAGTATTTT.

This clone has a single count. The J gene is TRBJ2-7, the V gene TRBV19; 12 bases align to TRBD1. The CDR3 is 17 amino acids. The V gene's germline CDR1 is LNHDA and CDR2 SQIVND (reference sequence). Trimming cost V 5 bases and J 3 bases; bases outside gene matches: 11. CDR3 sequence (DNA): TGTGCCAGTAGTCCCCGGGACAGGGGGCGAGATAGCTACGAGCAGTACTTC. Protein product: CASSPRDRGRDSYEQYF.

The CDR3 loop reads CASSYPGSGNTIYF. CDR3 nucleotide sequence: TGTGCCAGCAGTTACCCAGGCTCTGGAAACACCATATATTTT. The chain links TRBV28 to TRBJ1-3; D is unclear. Germline V CDR1 and CDR2: MDHEN, SYDVKM. V lost 4 bases and J 0 bases, leaving 7 bases between the germline ends. The CDR3 covers 14 residues. Filled out from reference TRBV28 and TRBJ1-3, the complete variable domain reads DVKVTQSSRYLVKRTGEKVFLECVQDMDHENMFWYRQDPGLGLRLIYFSYDVKMKEKGDIPEGYSVSREKKERFSLILESASTNQTSMYLCASSYPGSGNTIYFGEGSWLTVV.

The J gene is TRBJ2-2, the V gene TRBV27; 9 bases match TRBD2. The V segment lost 3 bases and the J segment 4 bases; nucleotides outside the gene matches: 3. CDR1 MNHEY and CDR2 SMNVEV come from the germline V gene (reference sequence). The CDR3 runs to 15 residues. The CDR3 protein is CASSLLAGFTGELFF. The CDR3 region has the DNA TGTGCCAGCAGTTTGCTAGCGGGATTCACCGGGGAGCTGTTTTTT.

This chain joins TRBV13 and TRBJ2-5; 7 bases align to TRBD1. Germline CDR1 reads PRHDT; CDR2 reads FYEKMQ (reference sequence). This CDR3 has 15 amino acids. J was trimmed by 6 bases and V by 5 bases; bases with no gene match: 12. CDR3 protein: CASSPRMDRIQTQYF. CDR3 coding DNA: TGTGCCAGCAGCCCCAGAATGGACAGGATTCAGACCCAGTACTTC.